The clone carrying this T cell receptor (beta chain) showed up just a few times. The data stem from a study of blood T cells in healthy people across ages. CDR3 length equals 15 residues. Germline V gives CDR1 SQVTM, CDR2 ANQGSEA. Germline trimming cut 6 bases from V and 0 bases from J; bases unmatched to any gene: 9. Using a J-beta primer mix together with a sample-barcoded 5' primer, a second PCR was run for roughly 6 to 11 cycles. Every cDNA molecule carried a tag from a template-switch adaptor bearing 12 random nucleotides. TCRdb reanalysed the 5' RACE reads using MiXCR and keeps one entry per CDR3 protein. The sample gives some 1,800,000 distinct CDR3 sequences, more than 35% of which show up once; about 23% is in the top ten. The donors, aged roughly 6 to 100, were healthy Caucasians from Russia. Each donor had 9 to 10 milliliters of peripheral blood drawn.

The sample taken for sequencing was blood. The chain is built from TRBV29-1 and TRBJ1-2; the match to TRBD1 covers 8 bases. The receptor was derived from a human donor in good health. The CDR3 loop reads CSVLTGVGSNYGYTF. CDR3 bases: TGCAGCGTCTTGACAGGGGTGGGTTCTAACTATGGCTACACCTTC. The full variable domain, rest sourced from reference TRBV29-1 and TRBJ1-2, is SAVISQKPSRDICQRGTSLTIQCQVDSQVTMMFWYRQQPGQSLTLIATANQGSEATYESGFVIDKFPISRPNLTFSTLTVSNMSPEDSSIYLCSVLTGVGSNYGYTFGSGTRLTVV.